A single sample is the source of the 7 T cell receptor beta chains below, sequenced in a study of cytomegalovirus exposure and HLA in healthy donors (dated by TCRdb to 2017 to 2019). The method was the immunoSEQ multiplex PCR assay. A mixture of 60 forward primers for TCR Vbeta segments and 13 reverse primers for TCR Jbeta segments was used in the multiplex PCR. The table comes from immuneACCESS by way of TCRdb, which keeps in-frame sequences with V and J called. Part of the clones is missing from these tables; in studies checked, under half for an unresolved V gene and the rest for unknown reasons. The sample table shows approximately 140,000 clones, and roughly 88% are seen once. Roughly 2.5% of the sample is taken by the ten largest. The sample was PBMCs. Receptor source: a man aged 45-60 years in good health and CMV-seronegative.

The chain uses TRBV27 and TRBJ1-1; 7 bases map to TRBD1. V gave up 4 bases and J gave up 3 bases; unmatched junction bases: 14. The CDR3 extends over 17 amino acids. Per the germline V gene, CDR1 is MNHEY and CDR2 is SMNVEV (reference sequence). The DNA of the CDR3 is TGTGCCAGCAGTTCCGGACGACAGGGCCTATTCGACACTGAAGCTTTCTTT. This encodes CASSSGRQGLFDTEAFF.

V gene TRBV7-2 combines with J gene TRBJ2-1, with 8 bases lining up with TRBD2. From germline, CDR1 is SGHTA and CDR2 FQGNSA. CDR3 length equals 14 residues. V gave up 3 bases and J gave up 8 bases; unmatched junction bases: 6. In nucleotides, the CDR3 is TGTGCCAGCAGCTTTTCGGGGGGGCCTGATGAGCAGTTCTTC. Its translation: CASSFSGGPDEQFF.

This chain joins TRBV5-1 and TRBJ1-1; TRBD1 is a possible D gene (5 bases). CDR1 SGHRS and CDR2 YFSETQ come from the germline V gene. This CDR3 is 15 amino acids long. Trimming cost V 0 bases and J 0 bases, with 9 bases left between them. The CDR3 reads CASSLVKGVNTEAFF. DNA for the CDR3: TGCGCCAGCAGCTTGGTGAAAGGGGTGAACACTGAAGCTTTCTTT.

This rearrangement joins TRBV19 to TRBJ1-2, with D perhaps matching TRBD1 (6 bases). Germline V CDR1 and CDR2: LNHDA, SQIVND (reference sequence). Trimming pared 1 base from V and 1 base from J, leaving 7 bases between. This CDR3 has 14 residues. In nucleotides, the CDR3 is TGTGCCAGTAGTATAGCAGGGGTTAACTATGGCTACACCTTC. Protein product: CASSIAGVNYGYTF.

The CDR3 protein is CASSAGAGDTEAFF. The DNA for the CDR3 is TGTGCCAGCAGCGCAGGGGCTGGAGACACTGAAGCTTTCTTT. J is TRBJ1-1 and V is TRBV13; D might be TRBD1 (6 bases). The germline V gene encodes CDR1 PRHDT and CDR2 FYEKMQ (reference sequence). V lost 5 bases to trimming and J lost 3 bases, with 13 bases between them. The CDR3 is made up of 14 amino acids.

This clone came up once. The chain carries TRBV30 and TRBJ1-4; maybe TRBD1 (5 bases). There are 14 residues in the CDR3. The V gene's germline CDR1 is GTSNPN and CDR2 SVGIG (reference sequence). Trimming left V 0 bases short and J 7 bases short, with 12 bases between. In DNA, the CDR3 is TGTGCCTGGAGTGTAATGGGGCTTAGTGAAAAACTGTTTTTT. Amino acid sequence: CAWSVMGLSEKLFF. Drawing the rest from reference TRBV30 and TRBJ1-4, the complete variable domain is SQTIHQWPATLVQPVGSPLSLECTVEGTSNPNLYWYRQAAGRGLQLLFYSVGIGQISSEVPQNLSASRPQDRQFILSSKKLLLSDSGFYLCAWSVMGLSEKLFFGSGTQLSVL.

CDR3 sequence: CASSSSYIAGEQYF. In DNA form, the CDR3 reads TGTGCCAGCAGCTCTTCGTATATAGCGGGGGAGCAGTACTTC. The V call is TRBV9, the J call TRBJ2-7; 8 bases agree with TRBD2. This CDR3 spans 14 amino acids. Trimming took 4 bases from V and 7 from J; bases not matched to a gene: 10. CDR1 and CDR2 (germline): SGDLS, YYNGEE.